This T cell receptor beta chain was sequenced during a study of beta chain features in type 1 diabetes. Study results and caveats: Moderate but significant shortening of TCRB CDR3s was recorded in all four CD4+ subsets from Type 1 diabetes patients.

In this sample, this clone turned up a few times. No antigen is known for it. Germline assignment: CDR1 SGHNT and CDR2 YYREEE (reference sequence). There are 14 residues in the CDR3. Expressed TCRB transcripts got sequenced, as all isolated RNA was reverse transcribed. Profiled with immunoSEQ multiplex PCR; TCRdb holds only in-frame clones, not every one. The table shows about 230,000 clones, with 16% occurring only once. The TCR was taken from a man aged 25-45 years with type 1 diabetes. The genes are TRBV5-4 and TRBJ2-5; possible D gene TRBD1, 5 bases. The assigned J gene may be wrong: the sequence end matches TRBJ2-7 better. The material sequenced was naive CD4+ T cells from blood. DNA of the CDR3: TGTGCCAGCAGCTTGAGAGCAGGGCCCTACGAGCAGTACTTC. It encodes CASSLRAGPYEQYF.